The 16 T cell receptor beta chains in this list originate from one sample, sequenced in a study of cytomegalovirus exposure and HLA in healthy donors. 13 Jbeta primers and 60 Vbeta primers were used for the PCR. Assay used: immunoSEQ multiplex PCR; TCRdb lists only in-frame clones, some missing. The data contain approximately 100,000 clones, roughly 74% of them seen just once; the ten biggest clones take up approximately 2%. Sample: PBMCs. The receptors were gathered from a woman in her 40s in good health and CMV-seronegative.

CDR3 loop: CASSLIGVDTEAFF. DNA of the CDR3: TGTGCCAGCAGTTTAATCGGAGTCGACACTGAAGCTTTCTTT. The chain recombines TRBV27 with TRBJ1-1; D gene unclear. V shed 2 bases and J shed 3 bases, with 10 bases lying between them. The CDR3 is made up of 14 amino acids. Germline loops: CDR1 MNHEY, CDR2 SMNVEV (reference sequence).

This clone was counted between two and nine times. The V call is TRBV4-2, the J call TRBJ1-2; D unresolved. The V and J ends lost 0 bases and 3 bases respectively, with 11 bases between them. Germline V gene sequence: CDR1 LGHNA, CDR2 YNFKEQ. The CDR3 has 15 amino acids. The CDR3: CASSQDEGRDYGYTF. Written as DNA, the CDR3 is TGTGCCAGCAGCCAAGATGAGGGAAGGGACTATGGCTACACCTTC.

The chain has TRBV30 and TRBJ1-6, with 11 nucleotides matching TRBD1. Per germline, CDR1 GTSNPN and CDR2 SVGIG (reference sequence). V was pared by 5 bases and J by 10 bases, with 7 bases of the junction left unmatched. This CDR3 spans 14 amino acids. This CDR3 is CAWGRDRGYSPLHF. CDR3 DNA sequence: TGTGCCTGGGGGCGGGACAGGGGGTACTCACCCCTCCACTTT.

The CDR3 nucleotides read TGTGCCAGCAGAGAACGGCGGGAGATAAACACTGAAGCTTTCTTT. Protein product: CASRERREINTEAFF. This rearrangement joins TRBV4-2 to TRBJ1-1; D call uncertain. This CDR3 has 15 residues. Germline V gene data show CDR1 as LGHNA and CDR2 as YNFKEQ. With 6 bases removed from V and 2 bases from J, the gap between germline ends came to 16 bases.

The chain combines TRBV2 with TRBJ2-3, with 13 nucleotides matching TRBD2. The CDR3 sequence is 16 residues long. Looked up from germline, CDR1 is SNHLY and CDR2 is FYNNEI. V lost 9 bases to trimming and J lost 0 bases; unmatched junction nucleotides: 6. The CDR3 DNA sequence: TGTGCCAGTGGGAAACTAGCGGGAGGGAGCACAGATACGCAGTATTTT. This codes for CASGKLAGGSTDTQYF.

The chain uses TRBV5-1 and TRBJ1-3, with unresolved D. Trimming stripped 0 bases from V and 0 bases from J, with 4 bases between. Germline V gene sequence: CDR1 SGHRS, CDR2 YFSETQ. This CDR3 has 14 amino acids. The CDR3 region is CASSLDYSGNTIYF. CDR3 bases: TGCGCCAGCAGCTTGGATTACTCTGGAAACACCATATATTTT.

Of note for this clone: An end of the junction does not agree with germline; a read error may underlie this. V is TRBV5-4 and J is TRBJ2-7, with D possibly being TRBD1 (5 bases). The CDR3 is 16 residues long. CDR1 and CDR2 from the germline V gene are SGHNT and YYREEE (reference sequence). CDR3 DNA: TGCGCCAGCAGCCAAGATTACAGGTCAATCGACTACGAGCAGTACTTC. This encodes CASSQDYRSIDYEQYF.

About this clone: This sample also contains other DNA sequences that code for the same CDR3. J is TRBJ2-7 and V is TRBV6-5; TRBD1 agrees at 9 bases. CDR1 and CDR2 from the germline V gene are MNHEY and SVGAGI. This CDR3 has 14 residues. Trimming at V came to 3 bases and at J to 4 bases, leaving 4 bases not matched to a gene. The CDR3 coding sequence is TGTGCCAGCAGTTATTCGGACAGGGGTTACGAGCAGTACTTC. It translates to CASSYSDRGYEQYF.

As to this clone: Other DNA sequences in the same sample also yield this CDR3. The genes are TRBV7-9 and TRBJ2-1; TRBD2 matches at 13 bases. The ends lost 11 bases at V and 4 bases at J; junction bases unmatched: 17. CDR3 length equals 18 residues. Germline values: CDR1 SEHNR, CDR2 FQNEAQ (reference sequence). CDR3 nucleotides: TGTGCCGCCACGTGGGACACGACGGGACTAGCGGGGTACAATGAGCAGTTCTTC. Translation: CAATWDTTGLAGYNEQFF.

V gene TRBV10-3 combines with J gene TRBJ2-3, with a tentative D call TRBD2 (6 bases). V was pared by 6 bases and J by 2 bases, with 12 bases between. Germline lookup yields CDR1 ENHRY and CDR2 SYGVKD. The CDR3 is made up of 14 amino acids. The CDR3 nucleotides are TGTGCCATCAGGCCGGGGGTCATCACAGATACGCAGTATTTT. Translating it yields CAIRPGVITDTQYF.

V is TRBV5-6 and J is TRBJ1-3, with no clear D. Germline lookup yields CDR1 SGHDT and CDR2 YYEEEE. The ends were cut back, 1 base at V and 4 bases at J, with 9 bases in the middle. The CDR3 runs 14 residues. The DNA for the CDR3 is TGTGCCAGCAGCTTGCCGCGAGGCGGAAACACCATATATTTT. It encodes CASSLPRGGNTIYF.

The rearrangement uses TRBV10-3 and TRBJ1-1; D call uncertain. Deletions cut 7 bases from V and 1 base from J, with 13 bases between. This CDR3 comprises 14 residues. Germline loops: CDR1 ENHRY, CDR2 SYGVKD. CDR3 DNA: TGTGCCATCACCCCGGCGGCGGAGAACACTGAAGCTTTCTTT. Translated, it gives CAITPAAENTEAFF.

The chain recombines TRBV7-9 with TRBJ1-2, with 7 bases lining up with TRBD1. This CDR3 contains 14 residues. Unmatched junction bases numbered 2, after V lost 0 bases and J lost 4 bases. Germline V CDR1 and CDR2: SEHNR, FQNEAQ (reference sequence). This CDR3 reads CASSLAGQPYGYTF. The CDR3 DNA sequence: TGTGCCAGCAGCTTAGCGGGACAGCCCTATGGCTACACCTTC. Full variable domain (rest looked up from reference TRBV7-9 and TRBJ1-2): DTGVSQNPRHKITKRGQNVTFRCDPISEHNRLYWYRQTLGQGPEFLTYFQNEAQLEKSRLLSDRFSAERPKGSFSTLEIQRTEQGDSAMYLCASSLAGQPYGYTFGSGTRLTVV.

This sequence joins TRBV19 and TRBJ2-3; tentative D call: TRBD1 (5 bases). The CDR3 covers 14 residues. The V gene's germline CDR1 is LNHDA and CDR2 SQIVND (reference sequence). Trimming took off 7 bases at V and 5 bases at J, with 16 bases between the two ends. The CDR3 sequence: CASNPTTARDTQYF. The CDR3 DNA sequence: TGTGCCAGTAACCCAACGACAGCTAGAGATACGCAGTATTTT.

This clone was seen a handful of times. The J gene is TRBJ2-7, the V gene TRBV10-3; 9 bases agree with TRBD1. This CDR3 is built from 16 residues. The V gene's germline CDR1 is ENHRY and CDR2 SYGVKD. J was trimmed by 0 bases and V by 3 bases; bases with no gene match: 6. The CDR3 loop is CAISDPGQGYSYEQYF. The CDR3 DNA follows: TGTGCCATCAGTGACCCCGGACAGGGGTACTCCTACGAGCAGTACTTC.

The gene calls are TRBV10-3 and TRBJ2-5, with TRBD2 identical over 7 bases. The germline V gene encodes CDR1 ENHRY and CDR2 SYGVKD. The CDR3 contains 14 residues. Losses at the gene ends were 2 bases for V and 4 bases for J; bases not matched to a gene: 4. The CDR3, as DNA: TGTGCCATCAGTGAGAGAGGGACTATAGAGACCCAGTACTTC. Protein product: CAISERGTIETQYF.